These 23 T cell receptor beta chains share one sample of origin, sequenced in a study of quantifying T cell responses using KT2 cells. On the study more broadly: Reverse transcription used primers in the TCR alpha and beta constant regions.

The cDNA 3' end received a ligated oligonucleotide with a UMI. First-round PCR used three to five cycles and beta primers RC1.1 and RC1.2 covering TRBC1 and TRBC2. TCRdb used MiXCR to reprocess the UMI-ligation and nested PCR reads, holding one entry per CDR3 protein. This sample has roughly 51,000 distinct CDR3 sequences, with 12% found just once. The source material was PBMCs spiked with cells of the T cell clone KT2. Source of these receptors: a human donor.

There are a few counts of this clonotype. The chain uses TRBV11-2 and TRBJ2-1, with 8 bases aligning to TRBD2. This CDR3 has 15 residues. Germline assignment: CDR1 SGHAT and CDR2 FQNNGV. The V gene end was trimmed by 5 bases and the J gene end by 9 bases; junction bases not matched to a gene: 12. CDR3 nucleotides: TGTGCCAGCAGCCGCCCCGGGACTAGATCGCGTGAGCAGTTCTTC. Amino acid sequence: CASSRPGTRSREQFF.

This sequence joins TRBV11-2 and TRBJ1-1, with D hard to call. Germline V CDR1 and CDR2: SGHAT, FQNNGV. This CDR3 spans 13 amino acids. The ends were cut back, 0 bases at V and 5 bases at J, with 7 bases in the middle. CDR3 DNA: TGTGCCAGCAGCTTAGAAGGTTCGACTGAAGCTTTCTTT. Amino acid sequence: CASSLEGSTEAFF.

This rearrangement joins TRBV30 to TRBJ2-1; no clear D. V lost 0 bases to trimming and J lost 4 bases, with 7 bases between them. The CDR3 is 13 residues long. Germline V gene data show CDR1 as GTSNPN and CDR2 as SVGIG (reference sequence). The CDR3 DNA follows: TGTGCCTGGAGTGTACAAGATTACAATGAGCAGTTCTTC. The encoded protein is CAWSVQDYNEQFF.

J is TRBJ1-6 and V is TRBV2; no definite D call. The CDR3 consists of 12 residues. Per germline, CDR1 SNHLY and CDR2 FYNNEI. V lost 3 bases to trimming and J lost 6 bases, with 3 bases between them. The CDR3 sequence: CASSDPNSPLHF. The CDR3 bases are TGTGCCAGCAGTGATCCTAATTCACCCCTCCACTTT.

This clonotype occurred a few times. The rearrangement links TRBV7-9 to TRBJ2-1; D remains ambiguous. The germline V and J ends were trimmed by 10 bases and 0 bases, with 10 bases remaining between them. CDR3 length: 13 residues. Germline CDR1 SEHNR, CDR2 FQNEAQ (reference sequence). The CDR3, as DNA: TGTGCCATCGATATGCGCTCCTACAATGAGCAGTTCTTC. It yields the protein CAIDMRSYNEQFF.

This clonotype has at least ten counts. The chain recombines TRBV6-2 or TRBV6-3 with TRBJ1-5, with D uncertain. V lost 7 bases, J lost 0 bases, and 13 bases lay in between. Per the germline V gene, CDR1 is MNHEY and CDR2 is SVGEGT. The length of the CDR3 is 15 residues. CDR3: CASIYDGRSNQPQHF. The CDR3 bases are TGTGCCAGCATCTACGATGGGCGTAGCAATCAGCCCCAGCATTTT.

This clonotype has just a few counts. The rearrangement links TRBV29-1 to TRBJ2-5, with D unclear. V was shortened by 4 bases and J by 2 bases, with 8 bases between the two germline ends. Germline values: CDR1 SQVTM, CDR2 ANQGSEA. The CDR3 length is 12 residues. This CDR3 is CSVGHTQETQYF. The CDR3 region has the DNA TGCAGCGTTGGGCATACACAAGAGACCCAGTACTTC.

This clonotype was seen ten or more times. The chain joins TRBV27 to TRBJ1-5; D is uncertain. This CDR3 region has 14 residues. V lost 3 bases and J lost 2, with 8 bases in between. Germline V gives CDR1 MNHEY, CDR2 SMNVEV (reference sequence). The CDR3 loop reads CASSFTGGNQPQHF. CDR3 nucleotides: TGTGCCAGCAGTTTCACCGGGGGCAATCAGCCCCAGCATTTT.

This clonotype rates as medium-sized (0.01 to 0.1%). This chain connects TRBV12-3 or TRBV12-4 to TRBJ2-1; tentative D call: TRBD1 (5 bases). The V end was cut by 3 bases, the J end by 8 bases, with 11 bases between. CDR3 length equals 13 residues. The CDR3 sequence: CASSLAGLDEQFF. In nucleotides, the CDR3 is TGTGCCAGCAGTTTGGCAGGGTTGGATGAGCAGTTCTTC.

This clonotype was detected a few times. This CDR3 is CASSLVTSVEQFF. As DNA, the CDR3 is TGTGCCAGCAGCTTGGTTACTAGCGTAGAGCAGTTCTTC. The chain couples TRBV5-4 to TRBJ2-1; TRBD2 aligns across 7 bases. From germline, CDR1 is SGHNT and CDR2 YYREEE (reference sequence). This CDR3 comprises 13 residues. After removal of 0 bases from V and 10 bases from J, the junction contained 4 bases not matched to a gene.

This rearrangement joins TRBV6-2 or TRBV6-3 to TRBJ2-2; D not resolved. CDR1 and CDR2 (germline): MNHEY, SVGEGT. V dropped 5 bases and J dropped 1 base, with 5 bases sitting between them. The CDR3 runs to 13 residues. CDR3: CASSPQNTGELFF. In DNA form, the CDR3 reads TGTGCCAGCAGTCCACAGAACACCGGGGAGCTGTTTTTT.

The chain recombines TRBV6-5 with TRBJ1-6; D gene ambiguous. There are 15 residues in the CDR3. CDR1 is MNHEY and CDR2 is SVGAGI in the germline V gene. The ends were cut back, 6 bases at V and 13 bases at J, with 22 bases in the middle. CDR3 nucleotides: TGTGCCAGCAGCCTCTACTACAATCGCAGGCCGCCCCTCCACTTT. Translated: CASSLYYNRRPPLHF.

This clonotype has a handful of counts. The J gene is TRBJ2-7, the V gene TRBV10-2, with TRBD2 matching over 7 bases. From germline, CDR1 is WSHSY and CDR2 SAAADI. The junction had 9 bases not matched to a gene; V was cut back by 8 bases and J by 2 bases. The CDR3 covers 14 residues. The CDR3 nucleotides read TGCGCCAGCTCCGCTAGCGGTATTACCTACGAGCAGTACTTC. Amino acids: CASSASGITYEQYF.

Only one count was recorded for this clonotype. A single base separates this from a much larger clone, so it may be a read error. As DNA, the CDR3 is TGTGCCAGCAGTTACAGGGGCAATCAGCCCCAGCATTTT. Translation gives CASSYRGNQPQHF. J is TRBJ1-5 and V is TRBV6-5; D remains ambiguous. Germline V CDR1 and CDR2: MNHEY, SVGAGI. The CDR3 extends over 13 amino acids. V was trimmed by 2 bases and J by 2 bases, leaving 4 bases between them.

This clonotype was seen a few times. CDR3 nucleotide sequence: TGCAGCGTTGCGGCAGGGCCTGAAGCTTTCTTT. Protein sequence: CSVAAGPEAFF. The rearrangement links TRBV29-1 to TRBJ1-1; D perhaps matches TRBD1 (5 bases). Germline V gene lookup returns CDR1 SQVTM and CDR2 ANQGSEA. V gave up 4 bases and J gave up 6 bases, with 9 bases separating them. This CDR3 is built from 11 residues.

The chain employs TRBV29-1 and TRBJ2-3; D possibly corresponds to TRBD1 (5 bases). Germline-derived CDR1 and CDR2 are SQVTM and ANQGSEA. The CDR3 sequence is 14 residues long. The V end was cut by 3 bases, the J end by 1 base, with 11 bases between. CDR3 nucleotides: TGCAGCGTTGAGGGGCAGGTTGGCACAGATACGCAGTATTTT. This encodes CSVEGQVGTDTQYF.

This chain joins TRBV20-1 and TRBJ2-1; TRBD2 aligns across 8 bases. CDR1 and CDR2 (germline): DFQATT, SNEGSKA (reference sequence). The length of the CDR3 is 16 residues. J lost 2 bases, V lost 6 bases, and 12 bases had no gene match. This CDR3 is CSAYSRGEGAYNEQFF. The CDR3 nucleotides are TGCAGTGCCTACTCGCGGGGGGAGGGTGCCTACAATGAGCAGTTCTTC.

The V gene is TRBV7-9, the J gene TRBJ2-2; D gene unclear. Germline V gene lookup returns CDR1 SEHNR and CDR2 FQNEAQ (reference sequence). The CDR3 consists of 18 residues. The V gene lost 4 bases and the J gene lost 4 bases, with 22 bases spanning the gap. DNA for the CDR3: TGTGCCAGCAGCTCGGTGCCCTACACACCCCCGAGCACCGGGGAGCTGTTTTTT. Translated: CASSSVPYTPPSTGELFF.

Only a few counts were recorded for this clonotype. The chain couples TRBV12-5 to TRBJ2-1; 14 bases map to TRBD2. This CDR3 contains 17 residues. Losses at the gene ends were 4 bases for V and 0 bases for J; bases not matched to a gene: 2. Germline lookup yields CDR1 LGHNT and CDR2 FRNRAP. CDR3 amino acids: CASGYGTSGSSYNEQFF. In DNA form, the CDR3 reads TGTGCTAGTGGTTATGGGACTAGCGGGAGCTCCTACAATGAGCAGTTCTTC.

This clonotype was observed a few times. This chain links TRBV10-2 with TRBJ2-1; 8 bases match TRBD2. The CDR3 covers 14 residues. Per the germline V gene, CDR1 is WSHSY and CDR2 is SAAADI. The trim removed 5 bases at V and 6 bases at J, leaving 6 bases unmatched. The CDR3 here is CASSIAGRSNEQFF. The CDR3 DNA reads TGCGCCAGCAGTATAGCGGGGAGAAGCAATGAGCAGTTCTTC.

This clonotype has just a few counts. V is TRBV29-1 and J is TRBJ2-1; D may be TRBD1 or TRBD2 (5 bases each). Trimming took 4 bases from V and 6 from J, leaving 16 bases between them. The CDR3 sequence is 14 residues long. CDR1 is SQVTM, CDR2 ANQGSEA, per germline. This CDR3 reads CSVGRGEKGNEQFF. CDR3 DNA: TGCAGCGTTGGACGAGGGGAGAAGGGCAATGAGCAGTTCTTC.

This clonotype was found a few times. V gene TRBV7-3 combines with J gene TRBJ2-1; 7 nucleotides agree with TRBD1. In germline, CDR1 is SGHTA, CDR2 FQGTGA. The CDR3 is 14 amino acids. The J segment lost 5 bases and the V segment lost 4 bases, leaving 5 bases of the junction unmatched. The DNA for the CDR3 is TGTGCCAGCAGCTCCCCGGGACAGCACAATGAGCAGTTCTTC. The encoded protein is CASSSPGQHNEQFF. The full variable domain, rest sourced from reference TRBV7-3 and TRBJ2-1, is GAGVSQTPSNKVTEKGKYVELRCDPISGHTALYWYRQSLGQGPEFLIYFQGTGAADDSGLPNDRFFAVRPEGSVSTLKIQRTERGDSAVYLCASSSPGQHNEQFFGPGTRLTVL.

In its sample, this clonotype was seen many times. J is TRBJ2-5 and V is TRBV5-1; D not resolved. Looked up from germline, CDR1 is SGHRS and CDR2 is YFSETQ. The V end lost 0 bases, the J end lost 0 bases, and 6 bases lay between the germline ends. This CDR3 contains 14 residues. Here the CDR3 reads CASSLAGNQETQYF. The DNA of the CDR3 is TGCGCCAGCAGCTTGGCAGGAAACCAAGAGACCCAGTACTTC.